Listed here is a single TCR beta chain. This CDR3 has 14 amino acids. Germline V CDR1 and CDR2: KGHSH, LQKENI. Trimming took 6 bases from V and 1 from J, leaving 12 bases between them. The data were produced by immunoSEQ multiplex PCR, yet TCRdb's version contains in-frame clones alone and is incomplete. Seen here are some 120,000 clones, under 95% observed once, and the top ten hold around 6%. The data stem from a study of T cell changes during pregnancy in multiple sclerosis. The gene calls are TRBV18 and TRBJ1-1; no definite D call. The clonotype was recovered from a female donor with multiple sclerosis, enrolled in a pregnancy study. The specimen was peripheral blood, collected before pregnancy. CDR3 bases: TGTGCCAGCTCCCAAGTGACACAGAACACTGAAGCTTTCTTT. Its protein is CASSQVTQNTEAFF.